This TCR beta chain was recovered during a study of T cells in Graves' hyperthyroidism and ophthalmopathy. Study-level background: At the time of initial diagnosis and before any treatment, peripheral blood was collected.

In germline, CDR1 is GTSNPN, CDR2 SVGIG (reference sequence). V was trimmed by 3 bases and J by 4 bases, leaving 18 bases between them. The CDR3 is 15 amino acids. This clonotype showed up many times. The antigen is not known. Findings and caveats of the study: Stable hyperthyroidism was separated from ophthalmopathy by a model based on 13 V-J features. Blood also showed most of the thyroid clonotypes that were expanded above 0.001.

Using RNA transcripts as the source, TCR beta CDR3 regions were amplified. An initial round of RT-PCR targeting the TCR CDR3 relied on the HTBI primer set. One entry per CDR3 protein results from TCRdb running MiXCR on the multiplex PCR reads. The sample yields some 570,000 distinct CDR3 sequences, over 12% seen once. Specimen: blood. This clonotype originated in a woman in her late teens or twenties with Graves' ophthalmopathy. The genes are TRBV30 and TRBJ1-2; D gene ambiguous. The CDR3 sequence: CAWRSLAASGYGYTF. As DNA, the CDR3 is TGTGCCTGGAGGTCGTTGGCAGCGTCGGGCTATGGCTACACCTTC.